These T cell receptor beta chains were read from a single sample in a study of cytomegalovirus exposure and HLA in healthy donors. Profiling relied on immunoSEQ multiplex PCR, and the TCRdb table lists in-frame clones only, not all of them. In the table there are tens of thousands of clones, around 81% of which are singletons. Material: PBMCs. The receptors here all came from a man in his forties or fifties in good health and CMV-seronegative. Both conserved end residues are part of each CDR3. A D gene is named only where the DNA matches it firmly.

v_call: TRBV5-1; d_call: .; j_call: TRBJ1-1; cdr3_aa: CASSFRTSTRHTEAFF
v_call: TRBV20-1; d_call: .; j_call: TRBJ2-7; cdr3_aa: CSARSGVEQYF
v_call: TRBV19; d_call: .; j_call: TRBJ1-3; cdr3_aa: CASSMGTSSGNTIYF
v_call: TRBV11-2; d_call: .; j_call: TRBJ1-1; cdr3_aa: CASSLGPGYGTEAFF
v_call: TRBV4-1; d_call: TRBD2; j_call: TRBJ2-1; cdr3_aa: CASSSGPAGGPDNEQLF
v_call: TRBV5-5; d_call: .; j_call: TRBJ2-7; cdr3_aa: CASSFGTGSKEQYF
v_call: TRBV11-2; d_call: TRBD2; j_call: TRBJ2-5; cdr3_aa: CASSPGLAGAETQYF
v_call: TRBV7-2; d_call: .; j_call: TRBJ2-2; cdr3_aa: CASSSQVTVTGELFF
v_call: TRBV28; d_call: .; j_call: TRBJ1-1; cdr3_aa: CASTGSRDTEAFF
v_call: TRBV6-4; d_call: TRBD2; j_call: TRBJ2-1; cdr3_aa: CASSERGGSYNEQFF
v_call: TRBV2; d_call: .; j_call: TRBJ1-1; cdr3_aa: CASSMDSGREAFF
v_call: TRBV11-2; d_call: TRBD1; j_call: TRBJ2-7; cdr3_aa: CASSPPGQSYEQYF
v_call: TRBV19; d_call: TRBD1; j_call: TRBJ1-2; cdr3_aa: CASSPGASGGDYGYTF
v_call: TRBV4-1; d_call: .; j_call: TRBJ2-5; cdr3_aa: CASSPRSGFQETQYF
v_call: TRBV6-6; d_call: .; j_call: TRBJ2-7; cdr3_aa: CAIGGTFYEQYF
v_call: TRBV19; d_call: TRBD2; j_call: TRBJ2-1; cdr3_aa: CASTLAGGSYNEQFF
v_call: TRBV4-2; d_call: .; j_call: TRBJ1-4; cdr3_aa: CASSPGTPNEKLFF
v_call: TRBV7-8; d_call: TRBD1; j_call: TRBJ2-5; cdr3_aa: CASSLERDSLGYF
v_call: TRBV13; d_call: TRBD1; j_call: TRBJ2-7; cdr3_aa: CASSSDRGLLREQYF
v_call: TRBV19; d_call: .; j_call: TRBJ1-1; cdr3_aa: CASSPRVGGREF
v_call: TRBV6-5; d_call: TRBD1; j_call: TRBJ2-7; cdr3_aa: CASSPQGATYEQYF
v_call: TRBV19; d_call: TRBD1; j_call: TRBJ1-6; cdr3_aa: CASSRRGGTGRSNSPLHF
v_call: TRBV19; d_call: .; j_call: TRBJ1-4; cdr3_aa: CASSPDGGANEKLFF
v_call: TRBV28; d_call: .; j_call: TRBJ2-3; cdr3_aa: CASNYGQQGTDTQYF
v_call: TRBV7-2; d_call: .; j_call: TRBJ1-2; cdr3_aa: CASSLALTGRYGYTF
v_call: TRBV10-3; d_call: TRBD1; j_call: TRBJ1-2; cdr3_aa: CAISEIQGARGYTF
v_call: TRBV18; d_call: .; j_call: TRBJ1-5; cdr3_aa: CASSLLEGPDQPQHF
v_call: TRBV4-1; d_call: .; j_call: TRBJ2-1; cdr3_aa: CASSQGPQSSYNEQFF
v_call: TRBV7-9; d_call: .; j_call: TRBJ2-5; cdr3_aa: CASSLGPTGETQYF
v_call: TRBV2; d_call: .; j_call: TRBJ2-1; cdr3_aa: CASSQTSNGEQFF
v_call: TRBV27; d_call: .; j_call: .; cdr3_aa: CASSNHPHEQYF
v_call: TRBV2; d_call: .; j_call: TRBJ2-2; cdr3_aa: CASSPRTANTGELFF
v_call: TRBV4-2; d_call: .; j_call: TRBJ2-3; cdr3_aa: CASSQEGAGHTDTQYF
v_call: TRBV9; d_call: .; j_call: TRBJ2-3; cdr3_aa: CASSVTRATDTQYF
v_call: TRBV19; d_call: .; j_call: TRBJ2-7; cdr3_aa: CASSILGQPYEQYF
v_call: TRBV19; d_call: TRBD2; j_call: TRBJ2-4; cdr3_aa: CASSNPGLLAKNSQYF
v_call: TRBV6-4; d_call: .; j_call: TRBJ2-1; cdr3_aa: CASSDSAASYNEQFF
v_call: TRBV11-2; d_call: .; j_call: TRBJ2-5; cdr3_aa: CASSLRRGQETQYF
v_call: TRBV28; d_call: TRBD2; j_call: TRBJ2-7; cdr3_aa: CASGTSGREQYF
v_call: TRBV11-2; d_call: .; j_call: TRBJ1-1; cdr3_aa: CASSSPRAWTNTEAFF
v_call: TRBV7-9; d_call: .; j_call: TRBJ2-3; cdr3_aa: CASSFSHRVGGTDTQYF
v_call: TRBV4-1; d_call: TRBD2; j_call: TRBJ2-7; cdr3_aa: CASSQVTGGGAYEQYF
v_call: TRBV6-1; d_call: TRBD1; j_call: TRBJ1-2; cdr3_aa: CASSLVQGSGSGYTF
v_call: TRBV6-1; d_call: .; j_call: TRBJ2-1; cdr3_aa: CASISDKGSYNEQFF
v_call: TRBV19; d_call: TRBD2; j_call: TRBJ2-3; cdr3_aa: CASSLLAPDTQYF
v_call: TRBV11-2; d_call: .; j_call: TRBJ1-1; cdr3_aa: CASSLLKGGITEAFF
v_call: TRBV7-8; d_call: TRBD2; j_call: TRBJ2-1; cdr3_aa: CASSLRVAGGIFPDNEQFF
v_call: TRBV19; d_call: .; j_call: TRBJ1-2; cdr3_aa: CASSISEGVGYTF
v_call: TRBV28; d_call: .; j_call: TRBJ2-7; cdr3_aa: CASSFPPSFGGKPRSSSYEQYF
v_call: TRBV19; d_call: .; j_call: TRBJ1-2; cdr3_aa: CASSIVFPGNYGYTF
v_call: TRBV9; d_call: .; j_call: TRBJ2-3; cdr3_aa: CASSSQGAGGPTDTQYF
v_call: TRBV25-1; d_call: TRBD1; j_call: TRBJ2-7; cdr3_aa: CASTGTGRHEQYF
v_call: TRBV7-9; d_call: .; j_call: TRBJ1-4; cdr3_aa: CASHPPGGPNEKLFF
v_call: TRBV28; d_call: .; j_call: TRBJ1-1; cdr3_aa: CASSLEGEIDTEAFF
v_call: TRBV9; d_call: .; j_call: TRBJ2-1; cdr3_aa: CASSVGAGQSSYNEQFF
v_call: TRBV7-9; d_call: .; j_call: TRBJ1-3; cdr3_aa: CAWSGFTIYF
v_call: TRBV28; d_call: TRBD1; j_call: TRBJ2-2; cdr3_aa: CASSQGAANTGELFF
v_call: TRBV27; d_call: TRBD2; j_call: TRBJ2-7; cdr3_aa: CASSLGTKTYEQYF
v_call: TRBV7-8; d_call: TRBD1; j_call: TRBJ2-4; cdr3_aa: CASSLGQTNIQYF